Detailed here is one T cell receptor (beta chain). Its specificity is unknown. This sample was taken from a study of CD8 T cells in Susac syndrome. Study findings and constraints: By the study's own acknowledgment, its TCR sequencing and HLA analysis included relatively few individuals.

With random hexamers, 0.5 to 1 ug RNA was reverse transcribed. TCRdb fed the immunoSEQ multiplex PCR reads into MiXCR, producing one record per CDR3 protein. The sample lists under 200,000 distinct CDR3 sequences; around 95% were seen once. The germline V gene encodes CDR1 DFQATT and CDR2 SNEGSKA (reference sequence). The CDR3 runs to 12 residues. Deletions cut 5 bases from V and 5 bases from J, with 10 bases between. This clonotype originated in a human donor in good health. Sequenced sample: CD4+ T cells from PBMCs. The V gene is TRBV20-1, the J gene TRBJ1-5; D is possibly TRBD1 (6 bases). The DNA of the CDR3 is TGCAGTGCTCTACAGGGAGATCAGCCCCAGCATTTT. Amino acid sequence: CSALQGDQPQHF.